A single sample gave rise to the 20 T cell receptor beta chains below, sequenced in a study of shared clonotypes between healthy human individuals (dated by TCRdb to 2020 to 2022). Library prep was done by the immunoSEQ multiplex PCR assay. TCRdb took over this immuneACCESS table, retaining in-frame rearrangements with V and J assigned. Such tables are incomplete; in checked studies, under half of the missing clones stem from an unresolved V gene, and the remainder is unexplained. Within this sample are 2 million to 2.5 million clones, with around 96% of them counted one time only. The top ten hold about 1.1% of the sample. CD8 naive samples were CD45RO-negative cells positively selected for CCR7, giving a CD45RA+CCR7+ population that excluded TemRA cells. Specimen: naive CD8+ T cells sorted from blood. The cell subset or site tag for this specimen amounts to: CD45RA+CCR7+. These receptor sequences come from a man aged 18 to 30 in good health.

About this clone: At one boundary the junction diverges from the germline segment, which might be a read error. The CDR3 DNA sequence: TGTGCCAGCAACTTAGCGGGGGGGCCGTACGAGCAGTACTTC. Its protein product is CASNLAGGPYEQYF. V is TRBV7-9 and J is TRBJ2-7; 11 nucleotides agree with TRBD2. Per germline, CDR1 SEHNR and CDR2 FQNEAQ (reference sequence). CDR3 length: 14 amino acids.

The chain recombines TRBV2 with TRBJ2-2; D is undetermined. From germline, CDR1 is SNHLY and CDR2 FYNNEI. There are 10 residues in the CDR3. V was pared by 10 bases and J by 5 bases, with 5 bases between. The CDR3 protein is CATGTGELFF. The CDR3 bases are TGTGCCACAGGAACCGGGGAGCTGTTTTTT.

This chain links TRBV28 with TRBJ1-2, with 9 bases lining up with TRBD1. The CDR3 runs to 14 residues. V trimming: 6 bases; J trimming: 5 bases; junction bases outside the gene matches: 7. CDR1 is MDHEN, CDR2 SYDVKM, per germline. CDR3 residues: CASSNPGTGYGYTF. For the CDR3, the DNA is TGTGCCAGCAGCAATCCCGGGACAGGGTATGGCTACACCTTC.

V usage is TRBV11-2 and J usage is TRBJ1-3; D might be TRBD1 (5 bases). Trimming left V 6 bases short and J 4 bases short, with 16 bases between. In germline, CDR1 is SGHAT, CDR2 FQNNGV. The CDR3 totals 15 residues. The CDR3 DNA follows: TGTGCCAGCAGTCTTACGACAGTATTGGGAAACACCATATATTTT. Encoded protein: CASSLTTVLGNTIYF.

CDR3 DNA: TGTGCCAGCAGACCCCAGGGGAGGTTCACCGGGGAGCTGTTTTTT. Encoded protein: CASRPQGRFTGELFF. The chain recombines TRBV2 with TRBJ2-2; either TRBD1 or TRBD2 may supply D (6 bases each). Trimming cost V 6 bases and J 4 bases, with 15 bases left between them. This CDR3 is built from 15 residues. From germline, CDR1 is SNHLY and CDR2 FYNNEI.

With respect to this clone: Other DNA sequences in the sample encode the same CDR3. The J gene is TRBJ2-1, the V gene TRBV27; 12 bases map to TRBD2. This CDR3 contains 15 residues. Germline V CDR1 and CDR2: MNHEY, SMNVEV (reference sequence). Trimming took 2 bases from V and 7 from J; bases not matched to a gene: 3. CDR3 sequence reads: CASSLVLAGGNEQFF. As DNA, the CDR3 is TGTGCCAGCAGTTTAGTTCTAGCGGGAGGGAATGAGCAGTTCTTC.

Concerning this clone: This CDR3 is also generated by other DNA sequences in the sample. The chain links TRBV7-9 to TRBJ2-7; 7 positions agree with TRBD1. V gave up 3 bases and J gave up 5 bases; unmatched junction bases: 1. This CDR3 has 12 amino acids. The germline V gene has CDR1 SEHNR and CDR2 FQNEAQ (reference sequence). DNA for the CDR3: TGTGCCAGCAGCTTCGACAGGGACGAGCAGTACTTC. This codes for CASSFDRDEQYF.

The V gene is TRBV2, the J gene TRBJ2-1; D is possibly TRBD2 (6 bases). With 11 bases removed from V and 0 bases from J, the gap between germline ends came to 20 bases. The germline V gene encodes CDR1 SNHLY and CDR2 FYNNEI. The CDR3 spans 16 residues. CDR3 DNA: TGTGCCGCGTTCTTTAGTGGGGGGAGCTCCTACAATGAGCAGTTCTTC. It encodes CAAFFSGGSSYNEQFF. Full variable domain (outside the CDR3, taken from reference TRBV2 and TRBJ2-1): EPEVTQTPSHQVTQMGQEVILRCVPISNHLYFYWYRQILGQKVEFLVSFYNNEISEKSEIFDDQFSVERPDGSNFTLKIRSTKLEDSAMYFCAAFFSGGSSYNEQFFGPGTRLTVL.

The chain is built from TRBV4-3 and TRBJ2-5, with D uncertain. The CDR3 contains 15 residues. Trimming took 4 bases from V and 5 from J, leaving 17 bases between them. Germline CDR1 and CDR2: LGHNA and YSLEER. The CDR3 nucleotides are TGCGCCAGCAGCCCGTGGCCTGGGTCTGAGGAGACCCAGTACTTC. Translated, it gives CASSPWPGSEETQYF.

The chain links TRBV9 to TRBJ1-6; no firm D call. The ends were cut back, 0 bases at V and 7 bases at J, with 11 bases in the middle. Germline V gene sequence: CDR1 SGDLS, CDR2 YYNGEE. The CDR3 has 15 residues. The CDR3 nucleotides are TGTGCCAGCAGCGTAGAGGCAGGCCAGAATTCACCCCTCCACTTT. Residues: CASSVEAGQNSPLHF.

V gene TRBV7-9 combines with J gene TRBJ2-7; the match to TRBD2 covers 8 bases. Trimming took 1 base from V and 3 from J; bases not matched to a gene: 5. CDR3 length: 15 amino acids. CDR1 and CDR2 from the germline V gene are SEHNR and FQNEAQ (reference sequence). As DNA, the CDR3 is TGTGCCAGCAGCTTAGGGGGTAGCGGGAACTACGAGCAGTACTTC. It translates to CASSLGGSGNYEQYF.

This sequence joins TRBV7-9 and TRBJ1-6; TRBD1 aligns across 9 bases. J gave up 7 bases and V 7 bases, and 5 bases lay outside the gene matches. CDR1 and CDR2 from the germline V gene are SEHNR and FQNEAQ (reference sequence). This CDR3 contains 14 residues. In DNA, the CDR3 is TGTGCCAGCAACTCCGGGACAGGGAATTCACCCCTCCACTTT. The encoded protein is CASNSGTGNSPLHF.

The chain combines TRBV7-9 with TRBJ2-7; TRBD1 agrees at 9 bases. V lost 4 bases, J lost 1 base, and 5 bases stayed unmatched. The CDR3 totals 15 residues. The V gene's germline CDR1 is SEHNR and CDR2 FQNEAQ (reference sequence). DNA of the CDR3: TGTGCCAGCAGCTCGGTAGGGACAGGGTCCTACGAGCAGTACTTC. Its translation: CASSSVGTGSYEQYF.

V and J are TRBV11-2 and TRBJ2-7, with 7 bases fitting TRBD1. The germline V gene encodes CDR1 SGHAT and CDR2 FQNNGV. The junction had 10 bases not matched to a gene; V was cut back by 5 bases and J by 3 bases. This CDR3 has 15 residues. The chain's CDR3 is CASSLESRDSYEQYF. The CDR3 bases are TGTGCCAGCAGCCTGGAGTCCCGGGACAGCTACGAGCAGTACTTC.

The V and J genes are TRBV28 and TRBJ2-5; 8 positions match TRBD1. The CDR3 is made up of 15 amino acids. Germline V lookup: CDR1 MDHEN, CDR2 SYDVKM. V gave up 8 bases and J gave up 5 bases; unmatched junction bases: 13. CDR3 amino acids: CASLAGTGGAETQYF. DNA for the CDR3: TGTGCCAGCCTCGCCGGGACAGGAGGTGCGGAGACCCAGTACTTC.

The chain recombines TRBV7-9 with TRBJ2-3; tentative D call: TRBD1 (6 bases). The ends were cut back, 6 bases at V and 5 bases at J, with 15 bases in the middle. Germline V gene sequence: CDR1 SEHNR, CDR2 FQNEAQ (reference sequence). The CDR3 covers 14 residues. CDR3 region: CASSSGTQGDTQYF. The DNA of the CDR3 is TGTGCCAGCAGTTCGGGGACACAGGGAGATACGCAGTATTTT.

V and J are TRBV28 and TRBJ2-2, with unresolved D. The V end was cut by 3 bases, the J end by 2 bases, with 10 bases between. This CDR3 is built from 15 residues. The V gene's germline CDR1 is MDHEN and CDR2 SYDVKM. The chain's CDR3 is CASSLYSENTGELFF. The CDR3 DNA follows: TGTGCCAGCAGTTTGTATTCCGAAAACACCGGGGAGCTGTTTTTT.

This clone has just a few counts. Other DNA sequences of this sample code for an identical CDR3. In nucleotides, the CDR3 is TGTGCCAGCAGTAGGGCAGGGAATGACGGCGCGGAGACCCAGTACTTC. It yields the protein CASSRAGNDGAETQYF. The rearrangement links TRBV5-4 to TRBJ2-5; the D gene is possibly TRBD1 (5 bases). Germline V gene lookup returns CDR1 SGHNT and CDR2 YYREEE (reference sequence). This CDR3 region has 16 residues. Trimming removed 5 bases from V and 5 bases from J, with 22 bases in between.

To note about this clone: Other DNA sequences in this specimen translate into the identical CDR3. CDR3 region: CASSLRGQETQYF. The DNA of the CDR3 is TGTGCCAGCAGCCTCAGGGGGCAAGAGACCCAGTACTTC. The rearrangement links TRBV5-6 to TRBJ2-5; TRBD1 agrees at 7 bases. Trimming removed 4 bases from V and 2 bases from J; junction bases left unmatched: 2. Germline lookup yields CDR1 SGHDT and CDR2 YYEEEE. This CDR3 has 13 amino acids.

This chain links TRBV7-6 with TRBJ2-5, with a possible D match to TRBD1 (6 bases). The CDR3 loop spans 17 amino acids. The germline gives CDR1 SGHVS, CDR2 FNYEAQ. V gave up 0 bases and J gave up 5 bases, with 19 bases separating them. The DNA for the CDR3 is TGTGCCAGCAGCTTAGCGCCTGTAGGTCGCAGGGGCGAGACCCAGTACTTC. It specifies CASSLAPVGRRGETQYF.